The clone carrying this T cell receptor (beta chain) was seen at least ten times. No antigen is known for it. TCRdb re-derived calls from the 5' RACE reads in MiXCR, one entry per CDR3 protein. This sample yields around 500,000 distinct CDR3 sequences, of which roughly a fifth are seen a single time; less than 20% belongs to the top ten. V was clipped by 5 bases and J by 7 bases; unmatched bases: 10. Germline V gives CDR1 SQVTM, CDR2 ANQGSEA. CDR3 size: 14 residues. The data derive from a study of T cells after yellow fever vaccination. Study observations and caveats: Though weaker, the secondary response peaked faster, on day 5 versus 15. Post-booster samples contained most primary-vaccination clones (roughly 96% CD4, around 90% CD8). Any FACS-sorted repertoire could hold abundant clonotypes that contaminate it from the bulk population.

The sequence was collected from a young man who received the YFV17D yellow fever vaccine. Sequencing used PBMCs, obtained 20 to 25 days after the first yellow fever vaccination. The chain carries TRBV29-1 and TRBJ2-3, with 9 positions matching TRBD2. CDR3 bases: TGCAGCGTTACCAGCGGGGGGACAAGAAATACGCAGTATTTT. As protein: CSVTSGGTRNTQYF.